This entry is about one T cell receptor beta chain. The data are from a study of cytomegalovirus exposure and HLA in healthy donors. Unmatched junction bases numbered 15, after V lost 8 bases and J lost 0 bases. Germline V gene data show CDR1 as SNHLY and CDR2 as FYNNEI. The CDR3 has 17 amino acids. Assay: immunoSEQ multiplex PCR; the TCRdb copy retains only in-frame clones and omits some. The sample shows 170,000 or so clones, 85% of them seen only once. The clonotype was recovered from a man younger than 35 in good health and CMV-seropositive. This rearrangement joins TRBV2 to TRBJ1-1; 7 bases fit TRBD1. Specimen: PBMCs. In nucleotides, the CDR3 is TGTGCCAGCCGCCCCAGACAGGGAGATCTCATGAACACTGAAGCTTTCTTT. Protein sequence: CASRPRQGDLMNTEAFF.